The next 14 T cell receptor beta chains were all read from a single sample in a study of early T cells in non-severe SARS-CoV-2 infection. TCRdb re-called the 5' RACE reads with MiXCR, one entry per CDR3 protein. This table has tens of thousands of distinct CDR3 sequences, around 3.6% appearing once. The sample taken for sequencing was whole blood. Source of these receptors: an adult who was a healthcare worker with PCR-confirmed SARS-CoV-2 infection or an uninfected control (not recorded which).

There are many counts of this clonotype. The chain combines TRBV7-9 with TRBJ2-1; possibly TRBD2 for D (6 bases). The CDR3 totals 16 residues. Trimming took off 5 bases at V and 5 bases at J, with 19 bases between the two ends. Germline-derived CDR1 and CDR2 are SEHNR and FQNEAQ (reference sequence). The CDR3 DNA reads TGTGCCAGCAGCCCACCTTGGGGGGTCACACACAATGAGCAGTTCTTC. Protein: CASSPPWGVTHNEQFF.

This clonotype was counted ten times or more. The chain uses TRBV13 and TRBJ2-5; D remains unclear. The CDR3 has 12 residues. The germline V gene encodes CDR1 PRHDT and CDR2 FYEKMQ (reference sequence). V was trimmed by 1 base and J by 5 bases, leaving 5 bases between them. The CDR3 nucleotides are TGTGCCAGCAGCTTAGATCGGGAGACCCAGTACTTC. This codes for CASSLDRETQYF.

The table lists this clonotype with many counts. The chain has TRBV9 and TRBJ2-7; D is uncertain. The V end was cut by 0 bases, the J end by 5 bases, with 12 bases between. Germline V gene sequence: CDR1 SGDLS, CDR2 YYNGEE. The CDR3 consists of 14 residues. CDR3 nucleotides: TGTGCCAGCAGCGTAGTTCCAAATCATAACGAGCAGTACTTC. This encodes CASSVVPNHNEQYF.

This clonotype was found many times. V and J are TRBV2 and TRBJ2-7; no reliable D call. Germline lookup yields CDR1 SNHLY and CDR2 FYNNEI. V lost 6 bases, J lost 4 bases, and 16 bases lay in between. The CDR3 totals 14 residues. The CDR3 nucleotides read TGTGCCAGCAGCCCCGGACGGATGGGGTACGAGCAGTACTTC. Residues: CASSPGRMGYEQYF.

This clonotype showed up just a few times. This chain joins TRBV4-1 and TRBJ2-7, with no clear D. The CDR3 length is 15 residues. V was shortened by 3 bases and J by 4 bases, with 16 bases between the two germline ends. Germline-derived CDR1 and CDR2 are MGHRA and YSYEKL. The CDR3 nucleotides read TGCGCCAGCAGCCACCCCCCGGCAGGTTCTTACGAGCAGTACTTC. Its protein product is CASSHPPAGSYEQYF.

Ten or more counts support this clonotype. Written as DNA, the CDR3 is TGTGCCAGCCCAACGGGGAGGGCTAATCAGCCCCAGCATTTT. Translation gives CASPTGRANQPQHF. V gene TRBV6-5 combines with J gene TRBJ1-5; no clear D gene. Trimming left V 8 bases short and J 4 bases short, with 15 bases between. CDR3 length: 14 amino acids. The germline V gene encodes CDR1 MNHEY and CDR2 SVGAGI.

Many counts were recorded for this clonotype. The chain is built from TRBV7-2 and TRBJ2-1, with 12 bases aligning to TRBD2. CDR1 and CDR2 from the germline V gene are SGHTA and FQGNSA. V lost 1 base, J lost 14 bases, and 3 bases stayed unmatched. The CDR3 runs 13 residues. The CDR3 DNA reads TGTGCCAGCAGCTTAGTACTAGCGGGAGGCAAGTTCTTC. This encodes CASSLVLAGGKFF.

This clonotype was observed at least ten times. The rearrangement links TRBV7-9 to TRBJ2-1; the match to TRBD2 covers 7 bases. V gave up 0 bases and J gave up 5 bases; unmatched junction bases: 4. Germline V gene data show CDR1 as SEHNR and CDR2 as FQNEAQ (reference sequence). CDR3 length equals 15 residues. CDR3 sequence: CASSLASGPNNEQFF. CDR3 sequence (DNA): TGTGCCAGCAGCTTAGCTAGCGGGCCTAACAATGAGCAGTTCTTC.

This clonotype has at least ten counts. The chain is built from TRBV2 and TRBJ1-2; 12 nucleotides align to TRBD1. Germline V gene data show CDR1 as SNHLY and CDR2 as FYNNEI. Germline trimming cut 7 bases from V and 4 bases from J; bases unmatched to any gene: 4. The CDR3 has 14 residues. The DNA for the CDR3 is TGTGCCAGCACCGGGACAGGGGGCATCTATGGCTACACCTTC. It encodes CASTGTGGIYGYTF.

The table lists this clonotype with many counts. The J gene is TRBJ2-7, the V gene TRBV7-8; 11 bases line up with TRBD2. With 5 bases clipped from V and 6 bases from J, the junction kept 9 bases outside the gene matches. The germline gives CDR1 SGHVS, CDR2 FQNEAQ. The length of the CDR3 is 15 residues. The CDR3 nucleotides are TGTGCCAGCAGCCCAATAGCGGGAGGGGCTAGCGAGCAGTACTTC. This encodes CASSPIAGGASEQYF.

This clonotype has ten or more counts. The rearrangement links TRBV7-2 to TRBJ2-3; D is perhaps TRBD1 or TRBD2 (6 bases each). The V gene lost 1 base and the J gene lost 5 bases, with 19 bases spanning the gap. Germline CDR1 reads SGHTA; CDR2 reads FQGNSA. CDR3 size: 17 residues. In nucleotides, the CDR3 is TGTGCCAGCAGCTTAGGACCCCCGGGGGCGGAAGGAGATACGCAGTATTTT. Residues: CASSLGPPGAEGDTQYF.

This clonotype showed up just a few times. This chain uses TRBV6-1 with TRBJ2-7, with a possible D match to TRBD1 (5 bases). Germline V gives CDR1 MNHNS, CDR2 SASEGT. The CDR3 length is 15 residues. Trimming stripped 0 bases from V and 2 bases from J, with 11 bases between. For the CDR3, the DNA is TGTGCCAGCAGTGAAGCGTCCAGGGCCCCCTACGAGCAGTACTTC. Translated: CASSEASRAPYEQYF.

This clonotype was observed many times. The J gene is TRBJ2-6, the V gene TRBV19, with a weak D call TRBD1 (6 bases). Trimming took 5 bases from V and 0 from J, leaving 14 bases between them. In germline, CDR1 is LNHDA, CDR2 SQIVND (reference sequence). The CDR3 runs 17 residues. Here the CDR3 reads CASSSWTDRSGANVLTF. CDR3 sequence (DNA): TGTGCCAGTAGTTCCTGGACAGACCGCTCTGGGGCCAACGTCCTGACTTTC.

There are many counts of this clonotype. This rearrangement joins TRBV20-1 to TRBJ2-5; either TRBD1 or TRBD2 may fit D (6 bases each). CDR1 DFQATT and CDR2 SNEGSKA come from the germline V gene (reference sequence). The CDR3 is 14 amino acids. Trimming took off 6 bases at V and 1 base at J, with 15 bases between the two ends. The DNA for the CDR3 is TGCAGTGCCCCCCGGGGGCGGACCCAAGAGACCCAGTACTTC. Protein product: CSAPRGRTQETQYF.